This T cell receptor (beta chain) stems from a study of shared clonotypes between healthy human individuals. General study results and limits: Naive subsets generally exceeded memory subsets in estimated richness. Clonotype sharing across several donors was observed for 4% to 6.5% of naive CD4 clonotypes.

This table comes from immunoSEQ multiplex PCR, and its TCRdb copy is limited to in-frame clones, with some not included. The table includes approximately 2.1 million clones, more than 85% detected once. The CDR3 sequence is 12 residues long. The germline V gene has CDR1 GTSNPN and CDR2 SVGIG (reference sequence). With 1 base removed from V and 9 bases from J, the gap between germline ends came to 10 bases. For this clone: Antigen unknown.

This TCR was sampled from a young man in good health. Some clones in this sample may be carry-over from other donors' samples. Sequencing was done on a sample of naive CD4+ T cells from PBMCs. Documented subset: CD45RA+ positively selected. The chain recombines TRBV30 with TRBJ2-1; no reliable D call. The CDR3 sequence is CAWSATVGEQFF. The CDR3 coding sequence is TGTGCCTGGAGTGCCACCGTGGGTGAGCAGTTCTTC.